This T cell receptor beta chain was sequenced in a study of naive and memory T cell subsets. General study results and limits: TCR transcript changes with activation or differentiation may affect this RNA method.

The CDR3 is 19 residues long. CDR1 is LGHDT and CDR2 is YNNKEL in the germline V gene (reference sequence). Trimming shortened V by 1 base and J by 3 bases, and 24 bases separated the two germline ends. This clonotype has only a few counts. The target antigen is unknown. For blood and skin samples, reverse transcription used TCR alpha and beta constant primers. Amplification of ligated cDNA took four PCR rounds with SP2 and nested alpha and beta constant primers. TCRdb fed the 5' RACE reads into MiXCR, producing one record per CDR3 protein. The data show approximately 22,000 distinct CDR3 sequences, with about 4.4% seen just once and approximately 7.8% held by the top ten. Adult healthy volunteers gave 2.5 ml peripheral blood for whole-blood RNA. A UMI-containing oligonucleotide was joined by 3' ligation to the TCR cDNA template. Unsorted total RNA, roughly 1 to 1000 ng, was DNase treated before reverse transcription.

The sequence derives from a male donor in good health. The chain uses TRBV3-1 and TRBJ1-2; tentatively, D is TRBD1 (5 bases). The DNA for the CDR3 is TGTGCCAGCAGCCAAGGAGATCCGTGGGGCATTTGGCCGGACTATGGCTACACCTTC. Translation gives CASSQGDPWGIWPDYGYTF.